The T cell receptor (beta chain) described here comes from a study of CD8 T cells in ankylosing spondylitis. Overall study findings and caveats: Blood of patients with ankylosing spondylitis appeared to be characterized by a TCR beta motif of several highly homologous variants. Within matched ankylosing spondylitis synovial fluid, disease-linked clones were reportedly significantly enriched.

Making use of molecular barcodes, quantitative 5'-RACE generated TCR beta libraries. TCRdb re-analysed the 5' RACE reads in MiXCR, keeping a single row per CDR3 protein. The sample carries about 240,000 distinct CDR3 sequences, about 9.1% recorded once. V trimming: 5 bases; J trimming: 13 bases; junction bases outside the gene matches: 14. The CDR3 runs 15 residues. CDR1 is SGHTA, CDR2 FQGNSA, per germline. This clonotype was detected a few times. Antigen: not known. The V call is TRBV7-2, the J call TRBJ2-7; 13 nucleotides align to TRBD2. The sequenced material came from blood, either unsorted or a sorted T cell fraction (not recorded which). The receptor was derived from a male donor with ankylosing spondylitis or in good health (not recorded which). CDR3 DNA: TGTGCCAGCAGCCTACAGGGACTAGCGGGGCTTAAATCCTACTTC. The encoded protein is CASSLQGLAGLKSYF.